This T cell receptor (beta chain) was captured in a study of CD8 T cells in ankylosing spondylitis. General observations from the study: Characteristic, it appeared, of ankylosing spondylitis blood was a TCR beta motif of several highly homologous variants. A subset of motif variants has previously been described in the synovial fluid and blood of reactive arthritis.

Quantitative 5'-RACE was performed with molecular barcodes, and it yielded the TCR beta libraries. A single record per CDR3 protein comes from TCRdb applying MiXCR to the 5' RACE reads. The sample holds about 160,000 distinct CDR3 sequences; around 16% are singletons and the top ten take approximately 7.8%. CDR1 and CDR2 (germline): SEHNR, FQNEAQ (reference sequence). The CDR3 has 13 residues. V was cut by 3 bases and J by 5 bases, with 8 bases left in between. In this sample, this clonotype turned up a few times. The antigen remains undetermined. Sequences were obtained from blood, either unsorted or a sorted T cell fraction (not recorded which). The chain links TRBV7-9 to TRBJ1-5, with D unclear. The TCR sequence derives from a male donor with ankylosing spondylitis or in good health (not recorded which). The CDR3 nucleotides read TGTGCCAGCAGCTTTTCCCCCGATCAGCCCCAGCATTTT. It codes for CASSFSPDQPQHF.